Listed here are 13 T cell receptor beta chains from one sample, sequenced in a study of shared clonotypes between healthy human individuals. The assay was immunoSEQ multiplex PCR, and TCRdb's table has in-frame clones only and misses some. In the table there are around 980,000 clones, around 78% of which are singletons. What was sequenced was memory CD4+ T cells from PBMCs. Subset here: CD45RA-negative fraction. The receptors stem from a man aged 18 to 30 in good health. Some clones in this sample may be carry-over from other donors' samples.

This chain connects TRBV18 to TRBJ1-1; D may be TRBD1 (5 bases). Germline CDR1 KGHSH, CDR2 LQKENI. This CDR3 has 16 residues. Trimming stripped 1 base from V and 0 bases from J, with 12 bases between. Here the CDR3 reads CASSPRAGIMNTEAFF. The DNA for the CDR3 is TGTGCCAGCTCACCACGGGCAGGGATCATGAACACTGAAGCTTTCTTT. The whole variable domain, filled in from reference TRBV18 and TRBJ1-1, reads NAGVMQNPRHLVRRRGQEARLRCSPMKGHSHVYWYRQLPEEGLKFMVYLQKENIIDESGMPKERFSAEFPKEGPSILRIQQVVRGDSAAYFCASSPRAGIMNTEAFFGQGTRLTVV.

The rearrangement uses TRBV9 and TRBJ1-1; no reliable D call. Per germline, CDR1 SGDLS and CDR2 YYNGEE. CDR3 size: 18 residues. Trimming took 1 base from V and 0 from J, leaving 19 bases between them. CDR3 loop: CASSVLPPQAEMNTEAFF. The CDR3 coding sequence is TGTGCCAGCAGCGTATTACCCCCACAAGCCGAGATGAACACTGAAGCTTTCTTT.

The gene calls are TRBV27 and TRBJ2-2, with 13 bases lining up with TRBD2. The CDR3 contains 19 residues. Germline loops: CDR1 MNHEY, CDR2 SMNVEV (reference sequence). The V gene end was trimmed by 2 bases and the J gene end by 0 bases; junction bases not matched to a gene: 6. The CDR3 loop is CASSLGPTSGRANTGELFF. The CDR3 nucleotides read TGTGCCAGCAGTTTAGGTCCTACTAGCGGGAGGGCGAACACCGGGGAGCTGTTTTTT.

V gene TRBV7-6 combines with J gene TRBJ1-4; D gene unclear. Per germline, CDR1 SGHVS and CDR2 FNYEAQ. Trimming removed 5 bases from V and 0 bases from J, with 10 bases in between. The CDR3 loop spans 15 amino acids. CDR3 coding DNA: TGTGCCAGCAGCCCACCCGGTGCAACTAATGAAAAACTGTTTTTT. Amino acids: CASSPPGATNEKLFF.

This clone was observed a few times. This sample includes further DNA sequences coding for the same CDR3. The gene calls are TRBV5-4 and TRBJ1-5; no clear D. The CDR3 sequence is 12 residues long. Trimming removed 0 bases from V and 6 bases from J, with 4 bases in between. Germline CDR1 and CDR2: SGHNT and YYREEE (reference sequence). The CDR3 reads CASSLDSQPQHF. CDR3 nucleotide sequence: TGTGCCAGCAGCTTGGACAGTCAGCCCCAGCATTTT.

This sequence joins TRBV5-1 and TRBJ2-3; 9 nucleotides agree with TRBD1. CDR1 and CDR2 from the germline V gene are SGHRS and YFSETQ. This CDR3 has 15 amino acids. Germline trimming cut 6 bases from V and 1 base from J; bases unmatched to any gene: 6. Here the CDR3 reads CASTVTGGGTDTQYF. CDR3 bases: TGCGCCAGCACGGTGACAGGGGGTGGCACAGATACGCAGTATTTT.

The genes are TRBV6-1 and TRBJ1-2; 7 bases agree with TRBD1. The CDR3 extends over 15 amino acids. Per the germline V gene, CDR1 is MNHNS and CDR2 is SASEGT. After removal of 5 bases from V and 2 bases from J, the junction contained 8 bases not matched to a gene. This CDR3 is CASSSTTGPNYGYTF. The CDR3 DNA is TGTGCCAGCAGTTCCACGACAGGGCCAAACTATGGCTACACCTTC.

This chain links TRBV11-2 with TRBJ2-7; possibly TRBD2 for D (6 bases). Trimming shortened V by 2 bases and J by 0 bases, and 20 bases separated the two germline ends. CDR1 and CDR2 from the germline V gene are SGHAT and FQNNGV. The CDR3 has 18 amino acids. In DNA form, the CDR3 reads TGTGCCAGCAGCTTAAGGGTTATAGCGGAATTCAGCTCCTACGAGCAGTACTTC. Its protein is CASSLRVIAEFSSYEQYF.

The chain has TRBV5-1 and TRBJ1-2; D unclear. V shed 4 bases and J shed 2 bases, with 9 bases lying between them. The CDR3 is made up of 13 amino acids. The V gene's germline CDR1 is SGHRS and CDR2 YFSETQ. The CDR3 loop reads CASSRESNYGYTF. CDR3 nucleotides: TGCGCCAGCAGCAGGGAGTCCAACTATGGCTACACCTTC. The full variable domain, in which reference TRBV5-1 and TRBJ1-2 provide the parts outside the CDR3, is KAGVTQTPRYLIKTRGQQVTLSCSPISGHRSVSWYQQTPGQGLQFLFEYFSETQRNKGNFPGRFSGRQFSNSRSEMNVSTLELGDSALYLCASSRESNYGYTFGSGTRLTVV.

As DNA, the CDR3 is TGTGCCAGCAGCGCGACTAGCAAGAAAGATACGCAGTATTTT. It translates to CASSATSKKDTQYF. The rearrangement links TRBV9 to TRBJ2-3; 7 positions match TRBD2. Germline assignment: CDR1 SGDLS and CDR2 YYNGEE. V was clipped by 3 bases and J by 5 bases; unmatched bases: 6. CDR3 length: 14 residues.

The chain carries TRBV9 and TRBJ1-2, with D unresolved. V shed 4 bases and J shed 8 bases, with 18 bases lying between them. From germline, CDR1 is SGDLS and CDR2 YYNGEE. This CDR3 spans 14 amino acids. This chain's CDR3 is CASSQTADGPGYTF. The CDR3 DNA sequence: TGTGCCAGCAGCCAAACCGCGGACGGTCCCGGCTACACCTTC.

Of note for this clone: Different DNA sequences within this sample yield the same CDR3. This chain links TRBV2 with TRBJ1-5, with D unclear. Looked up from germline, CDR1 is SNHLY and CDR2 is FYNNEI. This CDR3 has 13 amino acids. V was pared by 3 bases and J by 7 bases, with 10 bases between. The DNA of the CDR3 is TGTGCCAGCAGTGAGACGAGAGGGCAGCCCCAGCATTTT. Its translation is CASSETRGQPQHF. The full variable domain, with the rest looked up from reference TRBV2 and TRBJ1-5, is EPEVTQTPSHQVTQMGQEVILRCVPISNHLYFYWYRQILGQKVEFLVSFYNNEISEKSEIFDDQFSVERPDGSNFTLKIRSTKLEDSAMYFCASSETRGQPQHFGDGTRLSIL.

The genes are TRBV4-2 and TRBJ1-4, with D perhaps TRBD1 (5 bases). Germline V lookup: CDR1 LGHNA, CDR2 YNFKEQ. The CDR3 has 16 amino acids. V lost 0 bases to trimming and J lost 0 bases, with 8 bases between them. The CDR3 is CASSQEGGATNEKLFF. DNA for the CDR3: TGTGCCAGCAGCCAAGAGGGAGGGGCAACTAATGAAAAACTGTTTTTT.